This T cell receptor beta chain was retrieved from a study of blood T cell repertoires in COVID-19. This clone is a singleton in its sample. CDR3 length: 14 residues. V lost 7 bases, J lost 5 bases, and 17 bases lay in between. CDR1 is LNHDA and CDR2 is SQIVND in the germline V gene (reference sequence). Data came from immunoSEQ multiplex PCR; TCRdb stores just in-frame clones and leaves some out. This table holds over 50,000 clones, around 77% found once. The chain links TRBV19 to TRBJ1-1, with D perhaps TRBD1 (5 bases). This clonotype was sampled from a woman between 65 and 79 years old with COVID-19, enrolled during active disease. The sample was peripheral blood. DNA of the CDR3: TGTGCCAGTACGCAGGCTAGGGGATTTACTGAAGCTTTCTTT. Translation: CASTQARGFTEAFF.